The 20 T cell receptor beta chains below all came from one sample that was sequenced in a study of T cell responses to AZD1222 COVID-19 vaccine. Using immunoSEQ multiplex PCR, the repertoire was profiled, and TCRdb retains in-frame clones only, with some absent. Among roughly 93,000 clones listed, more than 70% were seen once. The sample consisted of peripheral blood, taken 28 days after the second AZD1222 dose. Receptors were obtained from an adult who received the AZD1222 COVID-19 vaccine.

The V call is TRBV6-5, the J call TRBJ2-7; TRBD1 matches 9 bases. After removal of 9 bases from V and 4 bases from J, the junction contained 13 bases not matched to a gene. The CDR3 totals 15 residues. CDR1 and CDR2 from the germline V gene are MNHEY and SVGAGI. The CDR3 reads CASTITGTGPYEQYF. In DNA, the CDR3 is TGTGCCAGTACGATAACCGGGACAGGGCCGTACGAGCAGTACTTC.

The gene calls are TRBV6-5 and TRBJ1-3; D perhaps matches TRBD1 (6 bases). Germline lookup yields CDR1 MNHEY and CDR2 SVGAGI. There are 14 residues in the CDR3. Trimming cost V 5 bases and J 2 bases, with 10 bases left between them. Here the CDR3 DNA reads TGTGCCAGCAGTACTGACAGGCCTGGAAACACCATATATTTT. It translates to CASSTDRPGNTIYF.

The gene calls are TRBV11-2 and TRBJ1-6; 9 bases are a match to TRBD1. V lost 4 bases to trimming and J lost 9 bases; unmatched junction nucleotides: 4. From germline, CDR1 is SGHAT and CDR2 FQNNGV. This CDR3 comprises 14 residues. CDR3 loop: CASSSTGGLSPLHF. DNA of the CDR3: TGTGCCAGCAGCTCGACAGGGGGACTTTCACCCCTCCACTTT.

CDR3 residues: CASSPDAGSYNSPLHF. The CDR3 DNA is TGTGCCAGCTCACCTGACGCAGGCTCCTATAATTCACCCCTCCACTTT. The chain recombines TRBV18 with TRBJ1-6; unclear D gene. The CDR3 has 16 residues. In germline, CDR1 is KGHSH, CDR2 LQKENI. The ends were cut back, 3 bases at V and 0 bases at J, with 9 bases in the middle.

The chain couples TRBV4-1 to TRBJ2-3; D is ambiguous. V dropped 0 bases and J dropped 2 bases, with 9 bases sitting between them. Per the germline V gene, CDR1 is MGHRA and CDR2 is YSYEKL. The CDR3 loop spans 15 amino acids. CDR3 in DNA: TGCGCCAGCAGCCAAGAATATCGGTACACAGATACGCAGTATTTT. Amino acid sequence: CASSQEYRYTDTQYF.

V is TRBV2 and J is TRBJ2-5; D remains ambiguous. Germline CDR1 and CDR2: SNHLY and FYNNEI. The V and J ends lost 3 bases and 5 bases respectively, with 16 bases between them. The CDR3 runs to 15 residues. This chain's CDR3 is CASSDRATSGETQYF. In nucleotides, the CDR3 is TGTGCCAGCAGTGACCGAGCTACCTCGGGTGAGACCCAGTACTTC.

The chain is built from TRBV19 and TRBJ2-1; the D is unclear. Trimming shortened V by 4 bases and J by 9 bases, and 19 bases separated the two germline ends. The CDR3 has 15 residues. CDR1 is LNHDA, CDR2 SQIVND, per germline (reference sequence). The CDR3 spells CASSNKGPHPPEQFF. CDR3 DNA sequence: TGTGCCAGTAGTAATAAAGGCCCCCATCCCCCTGAGCAGTTCTTC.

Here the CDR3 reads CASSLLGSYEQYF. The CDR3 bases are TGTGCCAGCAGCTTACTAGGGAGCTACGAGCAGTACTTC. This chain joins TRBV5-5 and TRBJ2-7, with TRBD2 as a possible D gene (5 bases). From germline, CDR1 is SGHKS and CDR2 YYEKEE (reference sequence). Trimming took 2 bases from V and 3 from J, leaving 9 bases between them. CDR3 length: 13 amino acids.

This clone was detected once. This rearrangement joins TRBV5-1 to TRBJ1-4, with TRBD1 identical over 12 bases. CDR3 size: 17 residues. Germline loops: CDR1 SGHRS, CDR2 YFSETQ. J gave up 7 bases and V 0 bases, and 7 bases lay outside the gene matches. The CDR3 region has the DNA TGCGCCAGCAGCTTGGACTTTGGGACAGGGGGCTTTGAAAAACTGTTTTTT. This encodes CASSLDFGTGGFEKLFF.

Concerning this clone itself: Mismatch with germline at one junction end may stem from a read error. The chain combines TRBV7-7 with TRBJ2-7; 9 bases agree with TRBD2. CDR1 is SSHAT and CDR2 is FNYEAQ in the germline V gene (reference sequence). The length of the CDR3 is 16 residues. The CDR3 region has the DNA TGTGCTAGCAGCCCCATGGGACCGGGACTAGCTTTCGAGCAGTACTTC. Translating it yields CASSPMGPGLAFEQYF.

The DNA of the CDR3 is TGTGCCAGTAGTTTCGGGCCGTACAATGAGCAGTTCTTC. Amino acid sequence: CASSFGPYNEQFF. The V and J genes are TRBV19 and TRBJ2-1; unclear D gene. The germline V and J ends were trimmed by 5 bases and 4 bases, with 9 bases remaining between them. Germline loops: CDR1 LNHDA, CDR2 SQIVND (reference sequence). The CDR3 runs to 13 residues.

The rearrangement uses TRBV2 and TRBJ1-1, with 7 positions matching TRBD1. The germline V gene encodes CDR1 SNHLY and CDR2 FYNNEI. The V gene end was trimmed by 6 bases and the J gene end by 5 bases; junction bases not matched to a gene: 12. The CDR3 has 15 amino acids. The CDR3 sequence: CASRPTSGGLTEAFF. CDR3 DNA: TGTGCCAGCAGACCAACTTCAGGGGGTTTGACTGAAGCTTTCTTT. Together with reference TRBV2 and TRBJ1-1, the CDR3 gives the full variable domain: EPEVTQTPSHQVTQMGQEVILRCVPISNHLYFYWYRQILGQKVEFLVSFYNNEISEKSEIFDDQFSVERPDGSNFTLKIRSTKLEDSAMYFCASRPTSGGLTEAFFGQGTRLTVV.

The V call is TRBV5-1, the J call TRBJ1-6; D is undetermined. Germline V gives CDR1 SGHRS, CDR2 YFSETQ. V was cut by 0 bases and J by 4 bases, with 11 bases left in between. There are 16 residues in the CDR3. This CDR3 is CASSLVGSRYNSPLHF. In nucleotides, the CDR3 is TGCGCCAGCAGCTTGGTCGGTAGCAGGTATAATTCACCCCTCCACTTT.

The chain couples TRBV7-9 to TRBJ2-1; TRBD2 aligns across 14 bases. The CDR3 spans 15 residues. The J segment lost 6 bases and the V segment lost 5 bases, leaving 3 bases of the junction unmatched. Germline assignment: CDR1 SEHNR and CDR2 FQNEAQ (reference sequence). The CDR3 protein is CASSPGTSGGNEQFF. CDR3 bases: TGTGCCAGCAGCCCCGGGACTAGCGGGGGCAATGAGCAGTTCTTC.

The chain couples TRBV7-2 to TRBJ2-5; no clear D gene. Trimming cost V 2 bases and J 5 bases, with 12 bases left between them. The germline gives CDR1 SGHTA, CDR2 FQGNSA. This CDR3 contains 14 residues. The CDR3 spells CASSLSLGPETQYF. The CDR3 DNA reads TGTGCCAGCAGCTTATCGTTGGGCCCTGAGACCCAGTACTTC.

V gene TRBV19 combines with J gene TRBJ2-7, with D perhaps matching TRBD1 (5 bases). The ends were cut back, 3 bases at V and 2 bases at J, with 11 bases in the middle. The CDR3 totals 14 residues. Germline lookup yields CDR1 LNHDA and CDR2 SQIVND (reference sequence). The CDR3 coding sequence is TGTGCCAGTAGTATTCAAAAGGGGCCCTACGAGCAGTACTTC. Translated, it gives CASSIQKGPYEQYF.

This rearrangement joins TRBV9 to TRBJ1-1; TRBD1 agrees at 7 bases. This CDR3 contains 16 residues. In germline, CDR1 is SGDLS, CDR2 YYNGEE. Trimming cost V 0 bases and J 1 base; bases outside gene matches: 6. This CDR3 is CASSVERQGPNTEAFF. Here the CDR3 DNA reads TGTGCCAGCAGCGTAGAGAGACAGGGACCGAACACTGAAGCTTTCTTT.

The CDR3 region has the DNA TGTGCCAGTAGTATCTCACAGGGGGGCTCCTATGGCTACACCTTC. Translated, it gives CASSISQGGSYGYTF. The chain is built from TRBV19 and TRBJ1-2; TRBD1 aligns across 8 bases. The V and J ends lost 3 bases and 4 bases, in that order; junction bases with no gene match: 7. The CDR3 loop spans 15 amino acids. Per germline, CDR1 LNHDA and CDR2 SQIVND (reference sequence).

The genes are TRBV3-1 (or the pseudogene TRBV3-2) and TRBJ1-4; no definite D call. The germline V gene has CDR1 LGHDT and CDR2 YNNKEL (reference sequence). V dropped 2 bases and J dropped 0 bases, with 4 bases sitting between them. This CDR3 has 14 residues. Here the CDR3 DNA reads TGTGCCAGCAGCCAATCTGCAACTAATGAAAAACTGTTTTTT. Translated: CASSQSATNEKLFF.

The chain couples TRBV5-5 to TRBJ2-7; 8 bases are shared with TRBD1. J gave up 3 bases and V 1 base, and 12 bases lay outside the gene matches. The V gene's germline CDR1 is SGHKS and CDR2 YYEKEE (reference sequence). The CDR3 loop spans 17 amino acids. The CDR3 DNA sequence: TGTGCCAGCAGCTTGATCCCGGCCGGACAGGGATTCTACGAGCAGTACTTC. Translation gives CASSLIPAGQGFYEQYF.